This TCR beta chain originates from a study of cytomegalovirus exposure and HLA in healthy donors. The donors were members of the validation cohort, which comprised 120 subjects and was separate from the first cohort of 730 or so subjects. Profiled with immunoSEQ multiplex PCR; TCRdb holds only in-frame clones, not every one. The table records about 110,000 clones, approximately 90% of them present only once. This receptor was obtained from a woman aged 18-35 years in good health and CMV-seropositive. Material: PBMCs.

CDR3 protein: CASSQAFYRAATEAFF. CDR3 coding DNA: TGCGCCAGCAGCCAAGCCTTTTACAGGGCCGCCACTGAAGCTTTCTTT. The rearrangement uses TRBV4-3 and TRBJ1-1; tentatively, D is TRBD1 (6 bases). Trimming removed 1 base at V and 4 bases at J, with 16 bases between. There are 16 residues in the CDR3. Germline lookup yields CDR1 LGHNA and CDR2 YSLEER.